Each of the 9 T cell receptor beta chains below was sequenced from the same sample in a study of cytomegalovirus exposure and HLA in healthy donors. Both 60 Vbeta primers and 13 Jbeta primers went into the PCR. The repertoire was sequenced with immunoSEQ multiplex PCR; TCRdb's copy has only in-frame clones and lacks some. The data hold about 130,000 clones, with roughly 68% observed a single time. Sequenced: PBMCs. These receptor sequences come from a woman between 45 and 65 years old in good health and CMV-seropositive.

The rearrangement joins TRBV6-5 to TRBJ2-6; D perhaps matches TRBD2 (6 bases). Between the trimmed V and J ends, which lost 3 bases and 0 bases, there was a span of 9 bases. Germline V gene lookup returns CDR1 MNHEY and CDR2 SVGAGI. The CDR3 has 16 amino acids. The CDR3 loop reads CASSYGGVSGANVLTF. CDR3 bases: TGTGCCAGCAGTTATGGAGGGGTCTCTGGGGCCAACGTCCTGACTTTC.

In nucleotides, the CDR3 is TGCGCCAGCAGTGAGTTGTCTAGCGCTGGGGGAGATACGCAGTATTTT. Its translation is CASSELSSAGGDTQYF. The J gene is TRBJ2-3, the V gene TRBV10-1; D is possibly TRBD2 (6 bases). CDR3 length equals 16 residues. Germline values: CDR1 WNHNN, CDR2 SYGVQD (reference sequence). V was shortened by 1 base and J by 5 bases, with 16 bases between the two germline ends.

CDR3 region: CATLPSAGAQETQYF. Written as DNA, the CDR3 is TGTGCCACCCTACCCTCCGCAGGCGCCCAAGAGACCCAGTACTTC. This rearrangement joins TRBV27 to TRBJ2-5; D is ambiguous. This CDR3 is 15 amino acids long. The germline gives CDR1 MNHEY, CDR2 SMNVEV (reference sequence). Trimming stripped 10 bases from V and 1 base from J, with 19 bases between.

V usage is TRBV5-1 and J usage is TRBJ1-2; a possible D gene is TRBD1 (6 bases). Per the germline V gene, CDR1 is SGHRS and CDR2 is YFSETQ. V dropped 0 bases and J dropped 8 bases, with 11 bases sitting between them. The CDR3 contains 13 residues. The CDR3 nucleotides are TGCGCCAGCAGCTTGGAAGGGGGTGTAGGCTACACCTTC. Its translation is CASSLEGGVGYTF.

This clone was counted a single time. The chain uses TRBV4-3 and TRBJ2-1, with TRBD2 matching over 12 bases. Germline V gene sequence: CDR1 LGHNA, CDR2 YSLEER. This CDR3 comprises 16 residues. Trimming removed 0 bases from V and 9 bases from J; junction bases left unmatched: 6. The DNA of the CDR3 is TGCGCCAGCAGCCAAGATCAGACTAGCGGGGGTCGTGAGCAGTTCTTC. It codes for CASSQDQTSGGREQFF.

V usage is TRBV7-7 and J usage is TRBJ2-2; possible D gene TRBD2, 5 bases. V lost 5 bases, J lost 6 bases, and 19 bases lay in between. The CDR3 is 16 residues long. CDR1 and CDR2 from the germline V gene are SSHAT and FNYEAQ (reference sequence). CDR3 loop: CASSQGLTRVPGELFF. As DNA, the CDR3 is TGTGCCAGCAGCCAAGGCCTTACTAGAGTCCCCGGGGAGCTGTTTTTT.

The V and J genes are TRBV4-2 and TRBJ2-1; 9 positions match TRBD2. J gave up 6 bases and V 5 bases, and 5 bases lay outside the gene matches. The CDR3 is made up of 14 amino acids. Germline CDR1 is LGHNA and CDR2 is YNFKEQ. Here the CDR3 DNA reads TGTGCCAGCAGCTGGCTAGCGGGGACCAATGAGCAGTTCTTC. The encoded protein is CASSWLAGTNEQFF.

This clone came up once. This chain joins TRBV5-1 and TRBJ2-6, with D hard to call. Germline V gene sequence: CDR1 SGHRS, CDR2 YFSETQ. V was trimmed by 0 bases and J by 0 bases, leaving 7 bases between them. The CDR3 runs 16 residues. In nucleotides, the CDR3 is TGCGCCAGCAGCTTGGTTGGCAGCTCTGGGGCCAACGTCCTGACTTTC. This encodes CASSLVGSSGANVLTF.

As concerns this clone: The sample has other DNA sequences that encode this CDR3 too. The CDR3 region is CASSLGQGSEKLFF. In nucleotides, the CDR3 is TGTGCCAGCAGCTTAGGACAGGGGAGTGAAAAACTGTTTTTT. J is TRBJ1-4 and V is TRBV7-2, with 8 positions matching TRBD1. The junction had 2 bases not matched to a gene; V was cut back by 1 base and J by 7 bases. CDR3 size: 14 residues. Germline V gene data show CDR1 as SGHTA and CDR2 as FQGNSA.